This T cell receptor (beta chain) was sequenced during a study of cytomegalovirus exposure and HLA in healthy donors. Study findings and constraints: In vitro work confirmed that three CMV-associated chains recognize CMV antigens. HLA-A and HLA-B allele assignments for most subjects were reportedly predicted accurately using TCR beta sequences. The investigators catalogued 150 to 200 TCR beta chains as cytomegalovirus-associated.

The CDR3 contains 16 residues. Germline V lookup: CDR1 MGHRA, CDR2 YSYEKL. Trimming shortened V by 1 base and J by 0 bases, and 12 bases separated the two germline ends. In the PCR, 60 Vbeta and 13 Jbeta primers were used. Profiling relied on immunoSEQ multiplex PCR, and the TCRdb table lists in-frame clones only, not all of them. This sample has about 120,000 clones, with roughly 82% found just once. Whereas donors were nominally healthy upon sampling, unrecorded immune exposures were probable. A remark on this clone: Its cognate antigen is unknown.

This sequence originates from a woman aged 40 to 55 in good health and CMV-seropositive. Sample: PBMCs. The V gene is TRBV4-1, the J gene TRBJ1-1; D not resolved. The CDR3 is CASSQATDKVNTEAFF. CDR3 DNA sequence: TGCGCCAGCAGCCAAGCGACCGACAAGGTGAACACTGAAGCTTTCTTT.